This is a list of T cell receptor gamma chains from one sample in a study of gamma-delta T cells after stem cell transplantation. TCRdb ran CATT on the RT-PCR reads. The repertoire holds roughly 320 gamma-chain clones, with about 15% as singletons. The sample consisted of gamma-delta T cells. These receptor sequences come from a human donor. It is not recorded whose cells these are; they may come from a transplant donor. Both conserved end residues are part of each CDR3. A clone size is listed for some rows: how often the clone was seen (once, few, many), or a class if it is expanded.

CDR3 protein: CATWDRHYKKLF; CDR3 DNA: TGTGCCACCTGGGACAGACACTATAAGAAACTCTTT; CDR3 length: 12; J gene: TRGJ1/TRGJ2; clone size: NA; V gene: TRGV2
CDR3 protein: CALWEVQSPQAELGKKIKVF; CDR3 DNA: TGTGCCTTGTGGGAGGTGCAAAGCCCCCAAGCAGAGTTGGGCAAAAAAATCAAGGTATTT; CDR3 length: 20; J gene: TRGJP; clone size: NA; V gene: TRGV9
CDR3 protein: CALWEVSQELGKKIKVF; CDR3 DNA: TGTGCCTTGTGGGAGGTCAGCCAAGAGTTGGGCAAAAAAATCAAGGTATTT; CDR3 length: 17; J gene: TRGJP; clone size: few; V gene: TRGV9
CDR3 protein: CALWTNYYKKLF; CDR3 DNA: TGTGCCTTGTGGACGAATTATTATAAGAAACTCTTT; CDR3 length: 12; J gene: TRGJ1/TRGJ2; clone size: few; V gene: TRGV9
CDR3 protein: CALWEVGRIYYKKLF; CDR3 DNA: TGTGCCTTGTGGGAGGTGGGGAGAATTTATTATAAGAAACTCTTT; CDR3 length: 15; J gene: TRGJ1/TRGJ2; clone size: few; V gene: TRGV9
CDR3 protein: CALWEVLWYKKLF; CDR3 DNA: TGTGCCTTGTGGGAGGTGCTGTGGTATAAGAAACTCTTT; CDR3 length: 13; J gene: TRGJ1/TRGJ2; clone size: NA; V gene: TRGV9
CDR3 protein: CATWERSSDWIKTF; CDR3 DNA: TGTGCCACCTGGGAACGAAGTAGTGATTGGATCAAGACGTTT; CDR3 length: 14; J gene: TRGJP2; clone size: few; V gene: TRGV4
CDR3 protein: CALWEVRQELGKKIKVF; CDR3 DNA: TGTGCCTTGTGGGAGGTGCGCCAAGAGTTGGGCAAAAAAATCAAGGTATTT; CDR3 length: 17; J gene: TRGJP; clone size: NA; V gene: TRGV9
CDR3 protein: CALWEVRNKVLELGKKIKVF; CDR3 DNA: TGTGCCTTGTGGGAGGTTCGGAACAAGGTACTAGAGTTGGGCAAAAAAATCAAGGTATTT; CDR3 length: 20; J gene: TRGJP; clone size: NA; V gene: TRGV9
CDR3 protein: CATWATNYKKLF; CDR3 DNA: TGTGCCACCTGGGCAACTAATTATAAGAAACTCTTT; CDR3 length: 12; J gene: TRGJ1/TRGJ2; clone size: NA; V gene: TRGV8
CDR3 protein: CALWGNYYKKLF; CDR3 DNA: TGTGCCTTGTGGGGGAATTATTATAAGAAACTCTTT; CDR3 length: 12; J gene: TRGJ1/TRGJ2; clone size: NA; V gene: TRGV9
CDR3 protein: CALWEANRYYKKLF; CDR3 DNA: TGTGCCTTGTGGGAGGCGAACCGTTATTATAAGAAACTCTTT; CDR3 length: 14; J gene: TRGJ1/TRGJ2; clone size: few; V gene: TRGV9
CDR3 protein: CATWDRQKLF; CDR3 DNA: TGTGCCACCTGGGACAGGCAGAAACTCTTT; CDR3 length: 10; J gene: TRGJ1/TRGJ2; clone size: NA; V gene: TRGV3
CDR3 protein: CALWEVLYHTNYYKKLF; CDR3 DNA: TGTGCCTTGTGGGAGGTCCTTTACCATACGAATTATTATAAGAAACTCTTT; CDR3 length: 17; J gene: TRGJ1/TRGJ2; clone size: few; V gene: TRGV9
CDR3 protein: CATWDGLKYKKLF; CDR3 DNA: TGTGCCACCTGGGATGGGCTTAAGTATAAGAAACTCTTT; CDR3 length: 13; J gene: TRGJ1/TRGJ2; clone size: few; V gene: TRGV4
CDR3 protein: CATWDGRRYKKLF; CDR3 DNA: TGTGCCACCTGGGACGGGCGTCGGTATAAGAAACTCTTT; CDR3 length: 13; J gene: TRGJ1/TRGJ2; clone size: few; V gene: TRGV2
CDR3 protein: CATWDERRHYKKLF; CDR3 DNA: TGTGCCACCTGGGACGAAAGAAGGCATTATAAGAAACTCTTT; CDR3 length: 14; J gene: TRGJ1/TRGJ2; clone size: few; V gene: TRGV3
CDR3 protein: CALWDPGELGKKIKVF; CDR3 DNA: TGTGCCTTGTGGGACCCCGGAGAGTTGGGCAAAAAAATCAAGGTATTT; CDR3 length: 16; J gene: TRGJP; clone size: NA; V gene: TRGV9
CDR3 protein: CALWEYYKKLF; CDR3 DNA: TGTGCCTTGTGGGAGTATTATAAGAAACTCTTT; CDR3 length: 11; J gene: TRGJ1/TRGJ2; clone size: large; V gene: TRGV9
CDR3 protein: CALWEVQELCKKIKVF; CDR3 DNA: TGTGCCTTGTGGGAGGTGCAAGAGTTGTGCAAAAAAATAAAGGTCTTT; CDR3 length: 16; J gene: TRGJP; clone size: NA; V gene: TRGV9
CDR3 protein: CALWEVQKELGKKIKVF; CDR3 DNA: TGTGCCTTGTGGGAGGTGCAGAAAGAGTTGGGCAAAAAAATCAAGGTATTT; CDR3 length: 17; J gene: TRGJP; clone size: large; V gene: TRGV9
CDR3 protein: CATWDALYYKKLF; CDR3 DNA: TGTGCCACCTGGGATGCCCTATATTATAAGAAACTCTTT; CDR3 length: 13; J gene: TRGJ1/TRGJ2; clone size: NA; V gene: TRGV4
CDR3 protein: CATWDRRKDWIKTF; CDR3 DNA: TGTGCCACCTGGGACAGGCGTAAGGATTGGATCAAGACGTTT; CDR3 length: 14; J gene: TRGJP2; clone size: NA; V gene: TRGV3
CDR3 protein: CALWSRWGIYKKLF; CDR3 DNA: TGTGCCTTGTGGAGTAGGTGGGGAATTTATAAGAAACTCTTT; CDR3 length: 14; J gene: TRGJ1/TRGJ2; clone size: few; V gene: TRGV9
CDR3 protein: CALWEGGYRKLF; CDR3 DNA: TGTGCCTTGTGGGAGGGGGGGTATAGGAAACTCTTT; CDR3 length: 12; J gene: TRGJ1/TRGJ2; clone size: few; V gene: TRGV9
CDR3 protein: CALWEVVVNYYKKLF; CDR3 DNA: TGTGCCTTGTGGGAGGTAGTTGTAAATTATTATAAGAAACTCTTT; CDR3 length: 15; J gene: TRGJ1/TRGJ2; clone size: few; V gene: TRGV9
CDR3 protein: CALWELTGRELGKKIKVF; CDR3 DNA: TGTGCCTTGTGGGAGTTAACCGGGAGGGAGTTGGGCAAAAAAATCAAGGTATTT; CDR3 length: 18; J gene: TRGJP; clone size: NA; V gene: TRGV9
CDR3 protein: CALWEVLHELGKKIKVF; CDR3 DNA: TGTGCCTTGTGGGAGGTTCTCCATGAGTTGGGCAAAAAAATCAAGGTATTT; CDR3 length: 17; J gene: TRGJP; clone size: NA; V gene: TRGV9
CDR3 protein: CALWEDQELGKKIKVF; CDR3 DNA: TGTGCCTTGTGGGAGGATCAAGAGTTGGGCAAAAAAATCAAGGTATTT; CDR3 length: 16; J gene: TRGJP; clone size: NA; V gene: TRGV9
CDR3 protein: CALWERKERYKKLF; CDR3 DNA: TGTGCCTTGTGGGAGCGTAAAGAGAGATATAAGAAACTCTTT; CDR3 length: 14; J gene: TRGJ1/TRGJ2; clone size: few; V gene: TRGV9
CDR3 protein: CATWDGPRYYKKLF; CDR3 DNA: TGTGCCACCTGGGATGGGCCAAGATATTATAAGAAACTCTTT; CDR3 length: 14; J gene: TRGJ1/TRGJ2; clone size: few; V gene: TRGV4
CDR3 protein: CALWEEMVSKELGKKIKVF; CDR3 DNA: TGTGCCTTGTGGGAGGAAATGGTTTCAAAAGAGTTGGGCAAAAAAATCAAGGTATTT; CDR3 length: 19; J gene: TRGJP; clone size: few; V gene: TRGV9
CDR3 protein: CATWDTRRYYKKLF; CDR3 DNA: TGTGCCACCTGGGATACCCGGCGTTATTATAAGAAACTCTTT; CDR3 length: 14; J gene: TRGJ1/TRGJ2; clone size: NA; V gene: TRGV8
CDR3 protein: CATWDSVTLSNLVYYYKKLF; CDR3 DNA: TGTGCCACCTGGGATTCCGTAACGCTTTCAAACCTTGTCTATTATTATAAGAAACTCTTT; CDR3 length: 20; J gene: TRGJ1/TRGJ2; clone size: few; V gene: TRGV4
CDR3 protein: CATWLIIMEKLF; CDR3 DNA: TGTGCCACCTGGTTGATAATCATGGAGAAACTCTTT; CDR3 length: 12; J gene: TRGJ1/TRGJ2; clone size: few; V gene: TRGV8
CDR3 protein: CATWDGQAERKLF; CDR3 DNA: TGTGCCACCTGGGATGGGCAAGCTGAGAGGAAACTCTTT; CDR3 length: 13; J gene: TRGJ1/TRGJ2; clone size: few; V gene: TRGV4
CDR3 protein: CATWDIRPDRWIKTF; CDR3 DNA: TGTGCCACCTGGGACATACGACCAGACCGTTGGATCAAGACGTTT; CDR3 length: 15; J gene: TRGJP2; clone size: NA; V gene: TRGV3
CDR3 protein: CATWDRLGLSSDWIKTF; CDR3 DNA: TGTGCCACCTGGGACAGGCTGGGACTAAGTAGTGATTGGATCAAGACGTTT; CDR3 length: 17; J gene: TRGJP2; clone size: large; V gene: TRGV3
CDR3 protein: CATWDTHKKLF; CDR3 DNA: TGTGCCACCTGGGACACTCATAAGAAACTCTTT; CDR3 length: 11; J gene: TRGJ1/TRGJ2; clone size: few; V gene: TRGV3
CDR3 protein: CATWDRNKKLF; CDR3 DNA: TGTGCCACCTGGGATAGGAATAAGAAACTCTTT; CDR3 length: 11; J gene: TRGJ1/TRGJ2; clone size: large; V gene: TRGV8
CDR3 protein: CALWEVPQELGKKIKVF; CDR3 DNA: TGTGCCTTGTGGGAGGTGCCCCAAGAGTTGGGCAAAAAAATCAAGGTATTT; CDR3 length: 17; J gene: TRGJP; clone size: few; V gene: TRGV9
CDR3 protein: CALWEVLQELGKKIKVF; CDR3 DNA: TGTGCCTTGTGGGAGGTCCTCCAAGAGTTGGGCAAAAAAATCAAGGTATTT; CDR3 length: 17; J gene: TRGJP; clone size: NA; V gene: TRGV9
CDR3 protein: CALWEVQDPKLGKKIKVF; CDR3 DNA: TGTGCCTTGTGGGAGGTCCAAGATCCAAAGTTGGGCAAAAAAATCAAGGTATTT; CDR3 length: 18; J gene: TRGJP; clone size: NA; V gene: TRGV9
CDR3 protein: CATWDYYKKLF; CDR3 DNA: TGTGCCACCTGGGATTATTATAAGAAACTCTTT; CDR3 length: 11; J gene: TRGJ1/TRGJ2; clone size: few; V gene: TRGV4
CDR3 protein: CATWDTGWFKIF; CDR3 DNA: TGTGCCACCTGGGACACTGGTTGGTTCAAGATATTT; CDR3 length: 12; J gene: TRGJP1; clone size: NA; V gene: TRGV8
CDR3 protein: CATWEVSNYYKKLF; CDR3 DNA: TGTGCCACCTGGGAGGTTTCGAATTATTATAAGAAACTCTTT; CDR3 length: 14; J gene: TRGJ1/TRGJ2; clone size: NA; V gene: TRGV4
CDR3 protein: CALWEVFDKKLF; CDR3 DNA: TGTGCCTTGTGGGAGGTTTTTGATAAGAAACTCTTT; CDR3 length: 12; J gene: TRGJ1/TRGJ2; clone size: few; V gene: TRGV9
CDR3 protein: CALWEAQELGKKNKVF; CDR3 DNA: TGTGCCTTGTGGGAGGCACAAGAGTTGGGCAAAAAAAACAAGGTATTT; CDR3 length: 16; J gene: TRGJP; clone size: NA; V gene: TRGV9
CDR3 protein: CALWEVVNPEELGKKIKVF; CDR3 DNA: TGTGCCTTGTGGGAGGTGGTAAACCCTGAGGAGTTGGGCAAAAAAATCAAGGTATTT; CDR3 length: 19; J gene: TRGJP; clone size: NA; V gene: TRGV9
CDR3 protein: CALWEPELGKKIKVF; CDR3 DNA: TGTGCCTTGTGGGAGCCAGAGTTGGGCAAAAAAATCAAGGTATTT; CDR3 length: 15; J gene: TRGJP; clone size: few; V gene: TRGV9
CDR3 protein: CALWEAQELGKKIKVF; CDR3 DNA: TGTGCCTTGTGGGAGGCCCAAGAGTTGGGCAAAAAAATCAAGGTATTT; CDR3 length: 16; J gene: TRGJP; clone size: few; V gene: TRGV9
CDR3 protein: CATWDGHYELF; CDR3 DNA: TGTGCCACCTGGGACGGGCATTATGAACTCTTT; CDR3 length: 11; J gene: TRGJ1/TRGJ2; clone size: large; V gene: TRGV2
CDR3 protein: CATWEDYKKLF; CDR3 DNA: TGTGCCACCTGGGAAGACTATAAGAAACTCTTT; CDR3 length: 11; J gene: TRGJ1/TRGJ2; clone size: NA; V gene: TRGV4